This T cell receptor (beta chain) was found in a study of blood T cell repertoires in COVID-19. Study at large: From T cells, B-cell-depleted T cells, or PBMCs came the material, which was cDNA or gDNA.

Authors' data handling: Scientists estimated how many nucleated cells there were by amplifying reference gene primers. Using immunoSEQ multiplex PCR, the repertoire was profiled, and TCRdb retains in-frame clones only, with some absent. That table furnishes V, J and clone size, whereas the DNA furnished D and trimming. The table includes about 220,000 clones, approximately 84% detected once. Losses at the gene ends were 6 bases for V and 2 bases for J; bases not matched to a gene: 5. Germline loops: CDR1 SGHTA, CDR2 FQGNSA. This CDR3 has 15 amino acids. The chain carries TRBV7-2 and TRBJ2-7; 12 bases align to TRBD2. Sample: peripheral blood. The sequence derives from a man between 45 and 60 years old who had recovered from COVID-19. The CDR3 here is CASSRTSGDTYEQYF. CDR3 coding DNA: TGTGCCAGCAGTCGGACTAGCGGGGACACCTACGAGCAGTACTTC.